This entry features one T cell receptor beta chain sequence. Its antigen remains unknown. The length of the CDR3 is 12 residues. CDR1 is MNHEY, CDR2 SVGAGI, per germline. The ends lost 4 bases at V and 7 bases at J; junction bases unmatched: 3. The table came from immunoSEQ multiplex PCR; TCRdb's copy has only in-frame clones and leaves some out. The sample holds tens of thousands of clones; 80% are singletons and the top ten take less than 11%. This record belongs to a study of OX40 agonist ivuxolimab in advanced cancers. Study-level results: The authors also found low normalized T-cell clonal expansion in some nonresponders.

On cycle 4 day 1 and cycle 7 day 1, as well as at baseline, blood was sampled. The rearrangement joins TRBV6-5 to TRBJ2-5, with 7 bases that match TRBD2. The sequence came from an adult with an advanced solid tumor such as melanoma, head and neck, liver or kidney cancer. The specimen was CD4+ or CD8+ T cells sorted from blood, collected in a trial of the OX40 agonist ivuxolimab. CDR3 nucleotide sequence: TGTGCCAGCAGTTGGTCGGGAGGGACCCAGTACTTC. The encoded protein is CASSWSGGTQYF.